A single sample is the source of the 30 T cell receptor beta chains below, sequenced in a study of T-cell reconstitution after alpha-beta-depleted transplantation in children. Preparation of the TCRbeta library was carried out with unique molecular identifiers. TCRdb recomputed calls from the PCR reads with MiXCR, one row per CDR3 protein. Of approximately 210,000 distinct CDR3 sequences in the sample, approximately 15% are singletons; the top ten hold about 45%. Sequenced material: PBMCs, mostly from graft donor cells, taken 360 days after TCRalphabeta/CD19-depleted stem cell transplant. The receptors come from a male patient under 10 years old who had a stem cell transplant for acute lymphoblastic leukemia, so the T cells may come from the graft donor.

There are many counts of this clonotype. The CDR3 loop reads CSVAWGQETQYF. CDR3 bases: TGCAGCGTTGCCTGGGGCCAAGAGACCCAGTACTTC. The chain has TRBV29-1 and TRBJ2-5; D is undetermined. Between the trimmed V and J ends, which lost 4 bases and 1 base, there was a span of 7 bases. Looked up from germline, CDR1 is SQVTM and CDR2 is ANQGSEA. The CDR3 runs 12 residues.

V gene TRBV3-1 combines with J gene TRBJ2-2; TRBD2 might be the D (6 bases). Trimming pared 3 bases from V and 1 base from J, leaving 12 bases between. The CDR3 length is 16 residues. Germline loops: CDR1 LGHDT, CDR2 YNNKEL (reference sequence). The CDR3 loop reads CASSQSRGMNTGELFF. In nucleotides, the CDR3 is TGTGCCAGCAGCCAGTCCCGGGGGATGAACACCGGGGAGCTGTTTTTT.

This clonotype came up a few times. This CDR3 reads CASSFSAGGIETQYF. The CDR3 bases are TGTGCCAGCAGTTTTTCAGCGGGGGGTATAGAGACCCAGTACTTC. The V call is TRBV12-3 or TRBV12-4, the J call TRBJ2-5; 9 bases fit TRBD2. The CDR3 loop spans 15 amino acids. The V and J ends lost 3 bases and 4 bases, in that order; junction bases with no gene match: 6.

The J gene is TRBJ1-5, the V gene TRBV6-5; D possibly corresponds to TRBD1 (5 bases). Germline CDR1 MNHEY, CDR2 SVGAGI. V lost 4 bases, J lost 7 bases, and 11 bases lay in between. This CDR3 region has 13 residues. The CDR3 bases are TGTGCCAGCAGTTCAGAGGGGAACCAGCCCCAGCATTTT. It translates to CASSSEGNQPQHF.

A remark on this clonotype: Sequence at one end of the junction differs from germline and may be a read error. The chain is built from TRBV19 and TRBJ2-7; D call uncertain. CDR1 and CDR2 from the germline V gene are LNHDA and SQIVND (reference sequence). CDR3 length: 14 residues. Written as DNA, the CDR3 is TGTGCCAGTAGCATAGGGTTGGAGCCTTACGAGCAGTACTTC. Protein product: CASSIGLEPYEQYF.

This clonotype was observed a few times. The chain recombines TRBV5-1 with TRBJ1-6, with TRBD1 matching 7 bases. The V gene end was trimmed by 1 base and the J gene end by 9 bases; junction bases not matched to a gene: 7. The CDR3 has 15 residues. Germline V gene sequence: CDR1 SGHRS, CDR2 YFSETQ. The CDR3 reads CASSLMTGISSPLHF. CDR3 in DNA: TGCGCCAGCAGCTTGATGACAGGGATTAGTTCACCCCTCCACTTT.

The table lists this clonotype with a few counts. This chain joins TRBV2 and TRBJ2-1; 11 bases are a match to TRBD2. The CDR3 is made up of 16 amino acids. Germline V gene sequence: CDR1 SNHLY, CDR2 FYNNEI. Germline trimming cut 2 bases from V and 10 bases from J; bases unmatched to any gene: 10. Here the CDR3 DNA reads TGTGCCAGCAGTGAAACCGGTTTAGCGGGGGGGAGAGAGCAGTTCTTC. Its translation is CASSETGLAGGREQFF.

The chain carries TRBV7-2 and TRBJ2-5; no clear D. The CDR3 has 14 residues. V was shortened by 1 base and J by 5 bases, with 11 bases between the two germline ends. Per germline, CDR1 SGHTA and CDR2 FQGNSA. As DNA, the CDR3 is TGTGCCAGCAGCTTAGAACGGACCCGTGAGACCCAGTACTTC. Translated, it gives CASSLERTRETQYF.

The chain recombines TRBV11-2 with TRBJ2-2; D gene ambiguous. The CDR3 loop spans 16 amino acids. The V gene's germline CDR1 is SGHAT and CDR2 FQNNGV. V was pared by 2 bases and J by 3 bases, with 13 bases between. The CDR3 spells CASSLWGSGYTGELFF. The CDR3 nucleotides read TGTGCCAGCAGCTTATGGGGTAGTGGGTACACCGGGGAGCTGTTTTTT. Variable domain in full (rest from reference TRBV11-2 and TRBJ2-2): EAGVAQSPRYKIIEKRQSVAFWCNPISGHATLYWYQQILGQGPKLLIQFQNNGVVDDSQLPKDRFSAERLKGVDSTLKIQPAKLEDSAVYLCASSLWGSGYTGELFFGEGSRLTVL.

This clonotype was detected a few times. The rearrangement uses TRBV30 and TRBJ1-2; D remains ambiguous. Germline V gives CDR1 GTSNPN, CDR2 SVGIG (reference sequence). Trimming cost V 4 bases and J 6 bases, with 0 bases left between them. The CDR3 is 8 residues long. The CDR3 region has the DNA TGTGCCTGGAATGGCTACACCTTC. Protein: CAWNGYTF.

The chain combines TRBV12-3 or TRBV12-4 with TRBJ2-1; TRBD1 agrees at 7 bases. V lost 8 bases, J lost 1 base, and 5 bases stayed unmatched. The CDR3 extends over 14 amino acids. The CDR3 is CASAGQVSYNEQFF. The CDR3 DNA sequence: TGTGCCAGCGCAGGACAGGTATCCTACAATGAGCAGTTCTTC.

Here the CDR3 DNA reads TGTGCCATCAGTGAGTTACTAGCGGGGGAGTACCAGTACTTC. Its protein is CAISELLAGEYQYF. The rearrangement uses TRBV10-3 and TRBJ2-5, with 11 bases aligning to TRBD2. The CDR3 sequence is 14 residues long. Looked up from germline, CDR1 is ENHRY and CDR2 is SYGVKD. J was trimmed by 10 bases and V by 1 base; bases with no gene match: 5.

The chain combines TRBV7-9 with TRBJ1-5; D may be TRBD1 (5 bases). The V end was cut by 4 bases, the J end by 9 bases, with 10 bases between. The V gene's germline CDR1 is SEHNR and CDR2 FQNEAQ (reference sequence). The CDR3 extends over 12 amino acids. CDR3 coding DNA: TGTGCCAGCAGCTCCGGGGGTCGGCCCCAGCATTTT. Amino acid sequence: CASSSGGRPQHF.

The chain carries TRBV2 and TRBJ2-3; 10 nucleotides align to TRBD2. V was clipped by 1 base and J by 14 bases; unmatched bases: 9. The CDR3 has 14 amino acids. Germline-derived CDR1 and CDR2 are SNHLY and FYNNEI. The CDR3 spells CASSEDRPSGGAYF. The CDR3 DNA reads as TGTGCCAGCAGTGAAGACCGGCCTAGCGGGGGTGCGTATTTT.

The rearrangement links TRBV6-5 to TRBJ1-1; D is uncertain. V lost 2 bases to trimming and J lost 0 bases, with 16 bases between them. The CDR3 extends over 17 amino acids. Per germline, CDR1 MNHEY and CDR2 SVGAGI. The CDR3 is CASSYRIGPFMNTEAFF. CDR3 sequence (DNA): TGTGCCAGCAGTTACCGAATCGGTCCATTCATGAACACTGAAGCTTTCTTT.

V usage is TRBV20-1 and J usage is TRBJ2-3; 8 positions match TRBD2. CDR1 and CDR2 (germline): DFQATT, SNEGSKA (reference sequence). After removal of 3 bases from V and 2 bases from J, the junction contained 7 bases not matched to a gene. The CDR3 covers 15 residues. CDR3 residues: CSASASSGPTDTQYF. As DNA, the CDR3 is TGCAGTGCTAGTGCATCTAGCGGGCCCACAGATACGCAGTATTTT.

The V gene is TRBV12-3 or TRBV12-4, the J gene TRBJ1-5, with 7 bases identical to TRBD1. Trimming took 3 bases from V and 1 from J; bases not matched to a gene: 9. This CDR3 is built from 17 residues. The CDR3 DNA is TGTGCCAGCAGTTTGGAGGACAGGCGTCGGAGCAATCAGCCCCAGCATTTT. It translates to CASSLEDRRRSNQPQHF.

V gene TRBV25-1 combines with J gene TRBJ2-5; 9 nucleotides match TRBD2. The CDR3 has 15 residues. V lost 5 bases to trimming and J lost 4 bases; unmatched junction nucleotides: 8. From germline, CDR1 is MGHDK and CDR2 SYGVNS. CDR3 residues: CASSISSGTSETQYF. CDR3 coding DNA: TGTGCCAGCAGTATTTCTAGCGGGACGTCAGAGACCCAGTACTTC.

Only one count was recorded for this clonotype. The J gene is TRBJ2-2, the V gene TRBV20-1; TRBD1 is a possible D gene (8 bases). CDR1 is DFQATT, CDR2 SNEGSKA, per germline (reference sequence). The length of the CDR3 is 16 residues. Trimming removed 6 bases from V and 7 bases from J, with 24 bases in between. This CDR3 reads CSANPTGGGYSGELFF. CDR3 nucleotide sequence: TGCAGTGCAAACCCAACAGGGGGAGGGTACAGCGGGGAGCTGTTTTTT.

The chain links TRBV7-9 to TRBJ1-1, with 7 bases lining up with TRBD1. The CDR3 runs to 16 residues. J was trimmed by 4 bases and V by 4 bases; bases with no gene match: 12. Germline V CDR1 and CDR2: SEHNR, FQNEAQ (reference sequence). CDR3 sequence (DNA): TGTGCCAGCAGCTCCGTCTGGGACAGTCAAACCACTGAAGCTTTCTTT. Its protein product is CASSSVWDSQTTEAFF.

The sample holds a few counts of this clonotype. The chain is built from TRBV5-1 and TRBJ2-3; 13 nucleotides match TRBD2. CDR1 and CDR2 (germline): SGHRS, YFSETQ. This CDR3 is 15 amino acids long. V shed 5 bases, J shed 4 bases, and the junction held 4 bases outside the gene matches. CDR3 amino acids: CASSYGLAGADTQYF. In DNA, the CDR3 is TGCGCCAGCAGTTATGGACTAGCGGGGGCAGATACGCAGTATTTT.

This clonotype was seen a single time. This sequence joins TRBV5-1 and TRBJ2-2; 8 bases agree with TRBD2. The CDR3 is 14 amino acids. Germline V lookup: CDR1 SGHRS, CDR2 YFSETQ. J gave up 5 bases and V 7 bases, and 7 bases lay outside the gene matches. The DNA for the CDR3 is TGCGCCAGCCGCGGGGGGAAGGCGACCGGGGAGCTGTTTTTT. This translates into CASRGGKATGELFF.

The chain links TRBV7-6 to TRBJ2-1; 11 bases agree with TRBD1. The germline gives CDR1 SGHVS, CDR2 FNYEAQ. The ends lost 1 base at V and 6 bases at J; junction bases unmatched: 5. This CDR3 has 16 amino acids. Here the CDR3 reads CASSLGPGQGVNEQFF. CDR3 nucleotides: TGTGCCAGCAGCTTAGGGCCGGGACAGGGGGTCAATGAGCAGTTCTTC.

The table lists this clonotype with a few counts. The chain recombines TRBV27 with TRBJ2-1; D could derive from TRBD1 or TRBD2 (5 bases each). V dropped 4 bases and J dropped 8 bases, with 18 bases sitting between them. The CDR3 contains 15 residues. Looked up from germline, CDR1 is MNHEY and CDR2 is SMNVEV (reference sequence). The CDR3 sequence: CASSSSGPPGYEQFF. DNA for the CDR3: TGTGCCAGCAGTTCATCGGGACCCCCGGGGTATGAGCAGTTCTTC.

This clonotype showed up just a few times. V is TRBV9 and J is TRBJ2-1, with 9 bases matching TRBD1. After removal of 3 bases from V and 7 bases from J, the junction contained 5 bases not matched to a gene. CDR3 length: 14 residues. Germline V lookup: CDR1 SGDLS, CDR2 YYNGEE. The DNA for the CDR3 is TGTGCCAGCAGCGACCCGGGACAGGGTAATGAGCAGTTCTTC. It specifies CASSDPGQGNEQFF.

This clonotype showed up just a few times. The chain is built from TRBV12-3 or TRBV12-4 and TRBJ1-5; 7 bases map to TRBD1. This CDR3 has 15 amino acids. The V segment lost 5 bases and the J segment 2 bases; nucleotides outside the gene matches: 6. CDR3 sequence reads: CASSEDREGNQPQHF. CDR3 DNA: TGTGCCAGCAGTGAAGACAGGGAGGGCAATCAGCCCCAGCATTTT.

This clonotype has only a few counts. The chain couples TRBV5-1 to TRBJ2-7; TRBD1 aligns across 7 bases. The germline CDR1 and CDR2 sequences are SGHRS and YFSETQ. J gave up 6 bases and V 4 bases, and 16 bases lay outside the gene matches. The CDR3 sequence is 16 residues long. CDR3 nucleotide sequence: TGCGCCAGCAGCCCCGTTTTCATAGACAGGGAAGGCGAGCAGTACTTC. It is translated as CASSPVFIDREGEQYF.

This clonotype was picked up many times. This chain links TRBV9 with TRBJ2-1; tentative D call: TRBD1 (5 bases). The CDR3 is made up of 15 amino acids. The germline V gene has CDR1 SGDLS and CDR2 YYNGEE. V lost 1 base and J 3 bases, leaving 11 bases between the germline ends. The CDR3 sequence is CASSVFQGFYNEQFF. In DNA, the CDR3 is TGTGCCAGCAGCGTATTTCAGGGATTCTACAATGAGCAGTTCTTC.

The chain is built from TRBV7-9 and TRBJ1-5; TRBD1 is a possible D gene (5 bases). There are 16 residues in the CDR3. Per the germline V gene, CDR1 is SEHNR and CDR2 is FQNEAQ (reference sequence). Between the trimmed V and J ends, which lost 7 bases and 4 bases, there was a span of 20 bases. The CDR3 region is CASTDQRAGRNQPQHF. Written as DNA, the CDR3 is TGTGCCAGCACCGACCAGCGGGCAGGGAGGAATCAGCCCCAGCATTTT.

This clonotype occurred a few times. The genes are TRBV28 and TRBJ2-7; 9 bases match TRBD1. CDR3 size: 17 residues. The V gene end was trimmed by 4 bases and the J gene end by 2 bases; junction bases not matched to a gene: 12. In germline, CDR1 is MDHEN, CDR2 SYDVKM. CDR3 protein: CASSSPLGDRVPYEQYF. The CDR3 region has the DNA TGTGCCAGCAGTTCACCCCTGGGGGACAGGGTTCCCTACGAGCAGTACTTC. The whole variable domain, filled in from reference TRBV28 and TRBJ2-7, reads DVKVTQSSRYLVKRTGEKVFLECVQDMDHENMFWYRQDPGLGLRLIYFSYDVKMKEKGDIPEGYSVSREKKERFSLILESASTNQTSMYLCASSSPLGDRVPYEQYFGPGTRLTVT.